This T cell receptor (beta chain) was captured in a study of cytomegalovirus exposure and HLA in healthy donors. Broader study findings: Later analysis showed TCR association rates varying by HLA locus, highest for DRB1 and lowest for HLA-C. Later analysis associated a missense DCLRE1C variant with TCR beta V- and J-gene trimming. Relative to equally common others, HLA-associated TCR beta chains showed greater clonal expansion in a later analysis.

With V trimmed by 5 bases and J by 3 bases, 4 bases remained unmatched. This CDR3 contains 15 residues. Germline CDR1 SGHTA, CDR2 FQGNSA. A remark on this clone: What it recognizes is unknown.

Amplification used 60 Vbeta primers and 13 Jbeta primers. Here immunoSEQ multiplex PCR was the method, and the copy in TCRdb shows in-frame clones only, minus some. The top ten clones hold approximately 6.2% of a sample with about 140,000 clones, around 80% of them seen once. The receptor was isolated from a man aged 40-49 years in good health and CMV-seropositive. This chain joins TRBV7-2 and TRBJ2-1, with 10 bases that match TRBD1. Sequencing was carried out using PBMCs. DNA for the CDR3: TGTGCCAGCAGCCGGGACAGGGGTCTCTACAATGAGCAGTTCTTC. This translates into CASSRDRGLYNEQFF.